Presented here are 32 T cell receptor beta chains from one specimen sequenced in a study of beta chain features in type 1 diabetes. Reverse transcription of all isolated RNA meant that expressed TCRB transcripts were sequenced. Profiled with immunoSEQ multiplex PCR; TCRdb holds only in-frame clones, not every one. Of 810,000 or so clones in the sample, around a sixth were seen once. The specimen sequenced was naive CD4+ T cells from blood. The receptor set was obtained from a woman aged 18-29 years in good health.

This chain uses TRBV5-1 with TRBJ2-1; 9 bases line up with TRBD2. CDR3 length: 15 residues. Germline CDR1 is SGHRS and CDR2 is YFSETQ. The J segment lost 7 bases and the V segment lost 9 bases, leaving 14 bases of the junction unmatched. The DNA of the CDR3 is TGCGCCACCACGACTAGCGGCCAAAGAGGAAATGAGCAGTTCTTC. Amino acids: CATTTSGQRGNEQFF.

This sequence joins TRBV19 and TRBJ2-1, with 14 bases matching TRBD2. The CDR3 spans 16 residues. Germline V gene lookup returns CDR1 LNHDA and CDR2 SQIVND (reference sequence). The trim removed 4 bases at V and 8 bases at J, leaving 7 bases unmatched. CDR3 nucleotides: TGTGCCAGTAGTACTCTGGGACTAGCGGGAGACTATGAGCAGTTCTTC. Its protein product is CASSTLGLAGDYEQFF.

There are a few counts of this clone. The gene calls are TRBV27 and TRBJ1-1, with D possibly being TRBD1 (6 bases). V shed 5 bases and J shed 3 bases, with 19 bases lying between them. The germline gives CDR1 MNHEY, CDR2 SMNVEV (reference sequence). CDR3 length: 16 residues. The CDR3 nucleotides read TGTGCCAGCAGTACCCGCCGGGACACAACGTACACTGAAGCTTTCTTT. Translated: CASSTRRDTTYTEAFF.

This clone came up a few times. This sequence joins TRBV9 and TRBJ2-2; no definite D call. V was pared by 4 bases and J by 6 bases, with 10 bases between. The CDR3 has 13 residues. The germline CDR1 and CDR2 sequences are SGDLS and YYNGEE. The CDR3 reads CASSLSSPGELFF. The CDR3 nucleotides are TGTGCCAGCAGCCTAAGCAGCCCCGGGGAGCTGTTTTTT.

A remark on this clone: The junction departs from the called germline gene at one end, perhaps through a read error. The V gene is TRBV28, the J gene TRBJ2-7; 8 positions agree with TRBD1. The CDR3 runs 12 residues. Germline-derived CDR1 and CDR2 are MDHEN and SYDVKM. The CDR3 region has the DNA TGTGCCAGCAGTAGCACAGGGGGGCAGGTAGAATTC. Translation: CASSSTGGQVEF.

The chain links TRBV5-1 to TRBJ2-1; TRBD2 aligns across 9 bases. After removal of 2 bases from V and 8 bases from J, the junction contained 14 bases not matched to a gene. This CDR3 comprises 17 residues. Germline-derived CDR1 and CDR2 are SGHRS and YFSETQ. The CDR3 reads CASSFRWLAGTGDEQFF. The CDR3 DNA reads as TGCGCCAGCAGCTTCCGCTGGCTAGCGGGAACGGGCGATGAGCAGTTCTTC.

The V and J genes are TRBV7-9 and TRBJ2-1; 9 bases map to TRBD2. There are 15 residues in the CDR3. J gave up 6 bases and V 5 bases, and 8 bases lay outside the gene matches. Germline CDR1 and CDR2: SEHNR and FQNEAQ (reference sequence). CDR3 sequence reads: CASSQGGLAFNEQFF. DNA of the CDR3: TGTGCCAGCAGCCAAGGGGGACTAGCATTCAATGAGCAGTTCTTC.

V gene TRBV15 combines with J gene TRBJ2-5; 12 nucleotides match TRBD2. Germline CDR1 is LNHNV and CDR2 is YYDKDF (reference sequence). The V and J ends lost 5 bases and 4 bases, in that order; junction bases with no gene match: 5. The CDR3 is made up of 15 amino acids. The CDR3 DNA sequence: TGTGCCACCAGCGGATCTAGCGGGAGGGTAGAGACCCAGTACTTC. It translates to CATSGSSGRVETQYF.

This rearrangement joins TRBV10-3 to TRBJ2-7, with 7 positions matching TRBD1. Germline values: CDR1 ENHRY, CDR2 SYGVKD. V dropped 6 bases and J dropped 7; count of bases not matched to a gene: 15. The CDR3 runs to 15 residues. CDR3 DNA: TGTGCCATCAGAGAGGGACAGTCTTCCCTTTGGGAGCAGTACTTC. This gives the protein CAIREGQSSLWEQYF.

V and J are TRBV5-8 and TRBJ2-7, with D possibly matching TRBD1 (5 bases). The CDR3 has 13 residues. Trimming took 4 bases from V and 3 from J, leaving 11 bases between them. Germline V lookup: CDR1 SGHTS, CDR2 YDEGEE. The DNA for the CDR3 is TGTGCCAGCAGCCTTTCCAGGGACTACGAGCAGTACTTC. This translates into CASSLSRDYEQYF.

The gene calls are TRBV30 and TRBJ2-2, with 10 bases identical to TRBD1. CDR3 size: 15 residues. V lost 5 bases, J lost 5 bases, and 8 bases stayed unmatched. Germline CDR1 is GTSNPN and CDR2 is SVGIG (reference sequence). In DNA form, the CDR3 reads TGTGCCTGGCTCAGCCCGGGACAGGGGACCGGGGAGCTGTTTTTT. It specifies CAWLSPGQGTGELFF.

The rearrangement links TRBV7-8 to TRBJ1-4; no firm D call. Trimming took 2 bases from V and 7 from J, leaving 5 bases between them. This CDR3 has 12 amino acids. Germline V lookup: CDR1 SGHVS, CDR2 FQNEAQ. The CDR3 reads CASSLQSEKLFF. The CDR3 DNA follows: TGTGCCAGCAGCTTACAGTCTGAAAAACTGTTTTTT.

V and J are TRBV6-5 and TRBJ1-1; D is perhaps TRBD1 (5 bases). The germline V gene encodes CDR1 MNHEY and CDR2 SVGAGI. V was shortened by 5 bases and J by 7 bases, with 20 bases between the two germline ends. The CDR3 length is 15 residues. Written as DNA, the CDR3 is TGTGCCAGCAGTAAACAGGTGTCAAGACATAGTGAAGCTTTCTTT. It translates to CASSKQVSRHSEAFF.

This clone showed up just a few times. The V call is TRBV9, the J call TRBJ1-2, with 10 bases fitting TRBD1. This CDR3 is 14 amino acids long. CDR1 is SGDLS, CDR2 YYNGEE, per germline. Unmatched junction bases numbered 6, after V lost 3 bases and J lost 7 bases. The CDR3, as DNA: TGTGCCAGCAGCGCCAGACAGGGGGCGGGTGGCTACACCTTC. This encodes CASSARQGAGGYTF.

The gene calls are TRBV7-2 and TRBJ2-7; 10 bases map to TRBD1. The CDR3 is made up of 15 amino acids. Germline CDR1 reads SGHTA; CDR2 reads FQGNSA. V gave up 1 base and J gave up 4 bases; unmatched junction bases: 4. The CDR3 DNA follows: TGTGCCAGCAGCTTAGGGACAGGGGGACAGTACGAGCAGTACTTC. Residues: CASSLGTGGQYEQYF.

This clone was seen ten or more times. This chain connects TRBV4-3 to TRBJ1-2; TRBD1 aligns across 9 bases. The CDR3 sequence is 16 residues long. Germline V CDR1 and CDR2: LGHNA, YSLEER. Trimming cost V 4 bases and J 4 bases; bases outside gene matches: 10. The CDR3 sequence: CASSLTGTGFGYGYTF. As DNA, the CDR3 is TGCGCCAGCAGCCTGACCGGGACAGGGTTTGGCTATGGCTACACCTTC.

This clone has a handful of counts. This chain links TRBV7-2 with TRBJ1-2, with D hard to call. Between the trimmed V and J ends, which lost 2 bases and 4 bases, there was a span of 11 bases. This CDR3 contains 14 residues. The germline gives CDR1 SGHTA, CDR2 FQGNSA. The CDR3 is CASSLNPPSYGYTF. CDR3 DNA: TGTGCCAGCAGCTTAAACCCTCCAAGCTATGGCTACACCTTC.

For this clone: The same CDR3 also results from other DNA sequences found in this sample. The V call is TRBV20-1, the J call TRBJ2-7, with D uncertain. CDR3 length equals 10 residues. Trimming took 3 bases from V and 3 from J, leaving 3 bases between them. The V gene's germline CDR1 is DFQATT and CDR2 SNEGSKA (reference sequence). This CDR3 reads CSARHYEQYF. For the CDR3, the DNA is TGCAGTGCTAGGCACTACGAGCAGTACTTC.

The gene calls are TRBV15 and TRBJ2-7; perhaps TRBD2 as D (5 bases). The germline V gene has CDR1 LNHNV and CDR2 YYDKDF (reference sequence). V lost 3 bases to trimming and J lost 3 bases, with 12 bases between them. The CDR3 consists of 14 residues. The DNA of the CDR3 is TGTGCCACCAGCAGGGCGGGCAGCTACTACGAGCAGTACTTC. This gives the protein CATSRAGSYYEQYF.

Note on this clone: The sample carries other DNA sequences with the same CDR3. V and J are TRBV18 and TRBJ1-5; D gene unclear. The CDR3 is 15 residues long. Trimming removed 3 bases from V and 2 bases from J, with 11 bases in between. Germline assignment: CDR1 KGHSH and CDR2 LQKENI. This CDR3 is CASSPPGRGNQPQHF. The CDR3 DNA follows: TGTGCCAGCTCACCCCCGGGGAGAGGCAATCAGCCCCAGCATTTT. The complete variable domain, with remaining parts taken from reference TRBV18 and TRBJ1-5, reads NAGVMQNPRHLVRRRGQEARLRCSPMKGHSHVYWYRQLPEEGLKFMVYLQKENIIDESGMPKERFSAEFPKEGPSILRIQQVVRGDSAAYFCASSPPGRGNQPQHFGDGTRLSIL.

The V call is TRBV27, the J call TRBJ2-3; 10 nucleotides match TRBD1. Germline CDR1 and CDR2: MNHEY and SMNVEV (reference sequence). Trimming cost V 5 bases and J 5 bases; bases outside gene matches: 7. CDR3 size: 15 residues. The CDR3 DNA is TGTGCCAGCAGTCCGGGACAGGGGACGGGAGATACGCAGTATTTT. Amino acid sequence: CASSPGQGTGDTQYF.

The rearrangement joins TRBV7-6 to TRBJ2-3; 7 nucleotides line up with TRBD2. V lost 5 bases to trimming and J lost 3 bases; unmatched junction nucleotides: 8. The CDR3 runs 15 residues. Per germline, CDR1 SGHVS and CDR2 FNYEAQ. CDR3 loop: CASSASERGTDTQYF. The CDR3 DNA is TGTGCCAGCAGCGCCTCCGAGCGGGGAACAGATACGCAGTATTTT.

The CDR3 sequence: CASSLAAKGTQYF. DNA for the CDR3: TGTGCCAGCAGCTTAGCTGCAAAAGGGACCCAGTACTTC. This sequence joins TRBV7-2 and TRBJ2-5; the D is unclear. V was clipped by 0 bases and J by 7 bases, with 9 bases between them. CDR3 size: 13 residues. Looked up from germline, CDR1 is SGHTA and CDR2 is FQGNSA.

This sequence joins TRBV18 and TRBJ2-1; TRBD1 matches 9 bases. The V and J ends lost 5 bases and 8 bases, in that order; junction bases with no gene match: 4. CDR3 length: 13 amino acids. CDR1 and CDR2 from the germline V gene are KGHSH and LQKENI. The CDR3 loop is CASSTGTGYEQFF. In DNA, the CDR3 is TGTGCCAGCTCAACCGGGACAGGGTATGAGCAGTTCTTC.

The chain has TRBV5-4 and TRBJ2-3; TRBD2 matches at 13 bases. This CDR3 has 16 residues. Germline loops: CDR1 SGHNT, CDR2 YYREEE (reference sequence). The V and J ends lost 4 bases and 4 bases, in that order; junction bases with no gene match: 6. This CDR3 reads CASSLTSGRPADTQYF. CDR3 nucleotide sequence: TGTGCCAGCAGCCTGACTAGCGGGAGGCCGGCAGATACGCAGTATTTT.

This chain connects TRBV2 to TRBJ2-1; 13 positions agree with TRBD2. This CDR3 has 16 amino acids. The ends lost 7 bases at V and 5 bases at J; junction bases unmatched: 8. Germline V CDR1 and CDR2: SNHLY, FYNNEI. CDR3: CASKGSLAGGNNEQFF. CDR3 nucleotide sequence: TGTGCCAGCAAGGGGTCACTAGCGGGAGGGAACAATGAGCAGTTCTTC.

V gene TRBV7-2 combines with J gene TRBJ2-5; D is undetermined. The germline gives CDR1 SGHTA, CDR2 FQGNSA. The V and J ends lost 5 bases and 7 bases respectively, with 20 bases between them. This CDR3 has 15 residues. CDR3 protein: CASSANPHGKGTQYF. The CDR3 coding sequence is TGTGCCAGCAGCGCAAACCCCCATGGAAAGGGGACCCAGTACTTC.

This clone has more than one count but fewer than ten. The J gene is TRBJ2-3, the V gene TRBV7-2; D not resolved. V lost 3 bases to trimming and J lost 4 bases, with 5 bases between them. Looked up from germline, CDR1 is SGHTA and CDR2 is FQGNSA. This CDR3 spans 12 amino acids. The DNA of the CDR3 is TGTGCCAGCAGCTTCATGTCAGATACGCAGTATTTT. This codes for CASSFMSDTQYF.

The chain joins TRBV6-5 to TRBJ2-3; 7 bases agree with TRBD2. The V gene end was trimmed by 0 bases and the J gene end by 11 bases; junction bases not matched to a gene: 11. Germline CDR1 and CDR2: MNHEY and SVGAGI. The CDR3 covers 15 residues. The CDR3 sequence is CASSYSGGRANEQYF. CDR3 coding DNA: TGTGCCAGCAGTTACTCGGGGGGGAGGGCCAACGAGCAGTATTTT.

The chain is built from TRBV9 and TRBJ2-7, with D maybe TRBD1 (6 bases). Trimming cost V 0 bases and J 0 bases, with 13 bases left between them. CDR1 and CDR2 from the germline V gene are SGDLS and YYNGEE. CDR3 size: 16 residues. As DNA, the CDR3 is TGTGCCAGCAGCGTAGAGGGTTGGACAGCCTCCTACGAGCAGTACTTC. The encoded protein is CASSVEGWTASYEQYF.

This rearrangement joins TRBV13 to TRBJ1-2; TRBD1 agrees at 12 bases. With V trimmed by 3 bases and J by 4 bases, 6 bases remained unmatched. CDR1 is PRHDT and CDR2 is FYEKMQ in the germline V gene (reference sequence). CDR3 size: 16 residues. This chain's CDR3 is CASSLGQGALAYGYTF. CDR3 DNA sequence: TGTGCCAGCAGCTTGGGACAGGGGGCGCTTGCCTATGGCTACACCTTC. Drawing the rest from reference TRBV13 and TRBJ1-2, the complete variable domain is AAGVIQSPRHLIKEKRETATLKCYPIPRHDTVYWYQQGPGQDPQFLISFYEKMQSDKGSIPDRFSAQQFSDYHSELNMSSLELGDSALYFCASSLGQGALAYGYTFGSGTRLTVV.

The J gene is TRBJ2-1, the V gene TRBV29-1; D might be TRBD2 (6 bases). Per germline, CDR1 SQVTM and CDR2 ANQGSEA. CDR3 size: 11 residues. V was cut by 3 bases and J by 11 bases, with 11 bases left in between. The CDR3 spells CSVEGGAKQFF. The CDR3 DNA follows: TGCAGCGTTGAGGGCGGGGCCAAGCAGTTCTTC.